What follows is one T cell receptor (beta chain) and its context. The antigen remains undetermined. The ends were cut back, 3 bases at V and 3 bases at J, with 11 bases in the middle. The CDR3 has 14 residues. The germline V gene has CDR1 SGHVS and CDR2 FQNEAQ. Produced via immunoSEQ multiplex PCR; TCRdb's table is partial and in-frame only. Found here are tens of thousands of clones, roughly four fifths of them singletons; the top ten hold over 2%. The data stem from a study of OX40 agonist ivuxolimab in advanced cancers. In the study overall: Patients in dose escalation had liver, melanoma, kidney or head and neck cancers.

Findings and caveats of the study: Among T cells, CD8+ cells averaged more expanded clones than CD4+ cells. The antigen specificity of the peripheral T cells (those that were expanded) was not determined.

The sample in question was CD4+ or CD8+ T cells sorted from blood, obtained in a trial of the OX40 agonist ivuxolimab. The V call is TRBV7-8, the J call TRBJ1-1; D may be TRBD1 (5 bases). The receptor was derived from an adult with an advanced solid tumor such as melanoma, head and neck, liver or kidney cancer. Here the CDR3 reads CASSFRDRYTEAFF. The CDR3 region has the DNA TGTGCCAGCAGCTTTAGGGACCGGTACACTGAAGCTTTCTTT.